This is a list of T cell receptor beta chains from one sample in a study of STAT3 mutations in large granular lymphocyte leukemia. The protocol was immunoSEQ multiplex PCR, while the TCRdb copy is restricted to in-frame clones and leaves out a portion. The sample records tens of thousands of clones, 80% to 90% being singletons. The source material was PBMCs. These receptors were collected from a human donor with T large granular lymphocyte leukemia. Some clones in this sample may be carry-over from other donors' samples. Both conserved end residues are part of each CDR3. Each record gives: D gene, J gene, clone size, V gene, CDR3 DNA, CDR3 protein. D genes are given only for firm matches. Size is stated for part of the rows, as once, few or many counts, or as a class when the clone is expanded.

>.|TRBJ2-5|.|TRBV27
TGTGCCAGCAGTTCAGGCGGAAAGACCCAGTACTTC
CASSSGGKTQYF
>TRBD1|TRBJ1-4|once|TRBV25-1
TGTGCCAGCAGTGAATTCAAGGGGGCGGATGAAAAACTGTTTTTT
CASSEFKGADEKLFF
>.|TRBJ1-5|.|TRBV11-2
TGTGCCAGCAGCTGGACAGGCAATCAGCCCCAGCATTTT
CASSWTGNQPQHF
>.|TRBJ1-6|.|TRBV28
TGTGCCAGCAGTAACTACCAGGGTATCAATTCACCCCTCCACTTT
CASSNYQGINSPLHF
>.|TRBJ1-2|.|TRBV27
TGTGCCAGCAGTTTTGGGTCTTTGACAGCCCCGAATGGCTACACCTTC
CASSFGSLTAPNGYTF
>TRBD1|TRBJ1-1|.|TRBV6-5
TGTGCCAGCAGAAACTCCGGGACAGGGGTCACTGAAGCTTTCTTT
CASRNSGTGVTEAFF
>.|TRBJ2-3|few|TRBV4-1
TGCGCCAGCAGCCAGGGGTATGGCACAGATACGCAGTATTTT
CASSQGYGTDTQYF
>.|TRBJ2-1|.|TRBV27
TGTGCCAGCAGCAGACAGGGAGGTGGCAATGAGCAGTTCTTC
CASSRQGGGNEQFF
>.|TRBJ2-7|.|TRBV20-1
TGCAGTGCCCCTACAGGCACCGAGCAGTACTTC
CSAPTGTEQYF
>TRBD1|TRBJ2-2|.|TRBV11-2
TGTGCCAGCGCGGGACAGGGATTGGCCGGGGAGCTGTTTTTT
CASAGQGLAGELFF
>TRBD1|TRBJ2-2|.|TRBV5-1
TGCGCCAGCAGCTTGGCCGGGACAGGCTACACCGGGGAGCTGTTTTTT
CASSLAGTGYTGELFF
>.|TRBJ2-7|.|TRBV5-5
TGTGCCAGCAGTTTGAACTACGAGCAGTACTTC
CASSLNYEQYF
>.|TRBJ2-5|.|TRBV9
TGTGCCAGCAGCGTAGCAATATCGGGGGGCCGAGAGACCCAGTACTTC
CASSVAISGGRETQYF
>TRBD2|TRBJ2-5|once|TRBV6-5
TGTGCCAGCAGTTACTGGGGGGGGACCATTGGGACCCAGTACTTC
CASSYWGGTIGTQYF
>.|TRBJ2-3|once|TRBV27
TGTGCCACCTCGGGAGTAGGGGGGCCGTCAGATACGCAGTATTTT
CATSGVGGPSDTQYF
>TRBD2|TRBJ2-5|once|TRBV7-9
TGTGCCAGCAGCTTAGCCAGCGGGGGGGGGCGAGAGACCCAGTACTTC
CASSLASGGGRETQYF
>.|TRBJ2-3|.|TRBV10-2
TGCGCCAGCAGGTCTATACACACAGATACGCAGTATTTT
CASRSIHTDTQYF
>TRBD1|TRBJ1-2|few|TRBV5-4
TGTGCCAGCAGCTTTTGGACAGGGGCAGCTGGCTACACCTTC
CASSFWTGAAGYTF
>.|TRBJ1-6|.|TRBV19
TGTGCCAGTAGTATAGGTTCGGGCCCGAATTCACCCCTCCACTTT
CASSIGSGPNSPLHF
>.|TRBJ1-1|.|TRBV14
TGTGCCAGCAGCCAAGTAGGGGGGGGCATAGGGGACACTGAAGCTTTCTTT
CASSQVGGGIGDTEAFF
>.|TRBJ1-5|.|TRBV13
TGTGCCAGCAGCTTATACGATCAGCCCCAGCATTTT
CASSLYDQPQHF
>.|TRBJ1-1|.|TRBV5-4
TGTGCCAGCAGCTTGGTGGCAGGGAACACTGAAGCTTTCTTT
CASSLVAGNTEAFF
>TRBD1|TRBJ1-1|few|TRBV6-5
TGTGCCAGCAGTGCGGGACAGGGGTTCCCTGAAGCTTTCTTT
CASSAGQGFPEAFF
>.|TRBJ1-6|.|TRBV14
TGTGCCAGCAGCCCCTACGGCGGGCTACCCCTCCACTTT
CASSPYGGLPLHF
>.|TRBJ2-2|.|TRBV2
TGTGCCAGCATCGCAGGGACGAACACCGGGGAGCTGTTTTTT
CASIAGTNTGELFF
>.|TRBJ2-5|.|TRBV9
TGTGCCAGCAGCCCGTCGAGAGTTCGTCAAGAGACCCAGTACTTC
CASSPSRVRQETQYF
>.|TRBJ2-2|.|TRBV7-9
TGTGCCAGCTCGAACGGGGACCGGGGGACCAACACCGGGGAGCTGTTTTTT
CASSNGDRGTNTGELFF
>.|TRBJ2-1|.|TRBV7-9
TGTGCCAGCAGCTTTGGGGAAGAGCAGTTCTTC
CASSFGEEQFF
>.|TRBJ2-2|.|TRBV28
TGTGCCAGCCTGCCATCGAAAGTTGGCGGGGAGCTGTTTTTT
CASLPSKVGGELFF
>.|TRBJ2-7|.|TRBV7-2
TGTGCCAGCAGCTTAGGGGGGGTAGCGCGTGAGCAGTACTTC
CASSLGGVAREQYF
>.|TRBJ2-3|.|TRBV13
TGTGCCAGCAGCTTAGCAGGGTTTAGCACAGATACGCAGTATTTT
CASSLAGFSTDTQYF
>.|TRBJ1-3|.|TRBV11-2
TGTGCCAGCAGACAAACCGGGACGGAAAACACCATATATTTT
CASRQTGTENTIYF
>TRBD1|TRBJ2-7|.|TRBV18
TGTGCCAGCTCAGACAGGGACGAGCAGTACTTC
CASSDRDEQYF
>.|TRBJ2-3|once|TRBV19
TGTGCCAGTAGTATGGGAACCTTCGGCACAGATACGCAGTATTTT
CASSMGTFGTDTQYF
>.|TRBJ2-5|.|TRBV15
TGTGCCACCAGCCTTGGGGACATACAAGAGACCCAGTACTTC
CATSLGDIQETQYF
>.|TRBJ2-7|.|TRBV7-9
TGTGCCAGCGGGGATGACGTCTCCTACGAGCAGTACTTC
CASGDDVSYEQYF
>.|TRBJ2-5|.|TRBV2
TGTGCCAGCAGTGATCAAGAGACCCAGTACTTC
CASSDQETQYF
>.|TRBJ2-1|.|TRBV11-2
TGTGCCAGCAGACCCGCTGGAACGGGCTCCTACAATGAGCAGTTCTTC
CASRPAGTGSYNEQFF
>.|TRBJ2-5|once|TRBV18
TGTGCCAGCTCACCAGACCTACAAGAGACCCAGTACTTC
CASSPDLQETQYF
>TRBD2|TRBJ2-2|.|TRBV7-9
TGTGCCAGCAGCCCCCCATTGCCTAGCGGGGGGGCCGGCACCGGGGAGCTGTTTTTT
CASSPPLPSGGAGTGELFF
>.|TRBJ1-1|.|TRBV5-6
TGTGCCAGCACCAACTTGATAGGGGCTGGTGAAGCTTTCTTT
CASTNLIGAGEAFF
>.|TRBJ1-1|.|TRBV5-1
TGCGCCAGCAGCTCCTCCCGAGACACGAACACTGAAGCTTTCTTT
CASSSSRDTNTEAFF
>TRBD1|TRBJ1-2|.|TRBV30
TGTGCCTGGAGCGCCGGGACAGGGGTTTATGGCTACACCTTC
CAWSAGTGVYGYTF
>.|TRBJ1-5|many|TRBV18
TGTGCCAGCTCATCTTTCAGTGATCAGCCCCAGCATTTT
CASSSFSDQPQHF
>.|TRBJ1-4|.|TRBV4-2
TGTGCCAGCAGCCAAGACAGGGTCTATGAAAAACTGTTTTTT
CASSQDRVYEKLFF
>.|TRBJ2-5|.|TRBV10-3
TGTGCCATCAGTGCCAGGGGTAAAGAGACCCAGTACTTC
CAISARGKETQYF
>.|TRBJ1-1|.|TRBV7-9
TGTGCCAGCAGCTCGGACCAGACTGAAGCTTTCTTT
CASSSDQTEAFF
>.|TRBJ1-6|.|TRBV4-1
TGCGCCAGCAGCCAAGGCCATGGGACCTCCACGTCCTCCCACTTT
CASSQGHGTSTSSHF
>.|TRBJ1-3|.|TRBV6-5
TGTGCCAGCAGGGACGGGAGAAACACCATATATTTT
CASRDGRNTIYF